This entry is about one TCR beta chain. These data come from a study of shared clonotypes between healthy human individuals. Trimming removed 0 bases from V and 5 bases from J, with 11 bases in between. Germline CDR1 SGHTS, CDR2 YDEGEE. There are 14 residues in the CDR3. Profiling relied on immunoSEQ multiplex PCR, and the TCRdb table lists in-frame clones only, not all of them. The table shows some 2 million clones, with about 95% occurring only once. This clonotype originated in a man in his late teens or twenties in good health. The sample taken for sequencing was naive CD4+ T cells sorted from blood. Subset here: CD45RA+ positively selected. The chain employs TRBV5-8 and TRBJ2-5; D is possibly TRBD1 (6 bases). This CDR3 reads CASSLGQGHETQYF. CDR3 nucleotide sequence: TGTGCCAGCAGCTTGGGGCAGGGGCACGAGACCCAGTACTTC.